This T cell receptor (beta chain) was sequenced in a study of T-cell memory formation after mild COVID-19. Each CDR3 protein gets one entry after TCRdb re-called the 5' RACE reads with MiXCR. The sample lists 25,000 to 30,000 distinct CDR3 sequences; about 16% were seen once. Notes on the study in general: Clonal second-wave expansions that peaked on day 37 had unconfirmed SARS-CoV-2 specificity. That cross-reactive memory joined was suggested by some responding clones appearing in pre-infection memory. Mainly in CM and EM were contracting CD4+ clones; CD8+ were in EMRA. Clones shrinking between day 15 and 85 showed a balanced CD4/CD8 split, and those that grew later tilted toward CD4+.

With V trimmed by 3 bases and J by 6 bases, 5 bases remained unmatched. This CDR3 spans 15 amino acids. This clonotype came up many times. Its cognate antigen is unknown. Source material: PBMCs or a T cell subset sorted from them (not recorded which). This clonotype was sampled from an adult who had mild COVID-19 (a few samples of this study predate the infection). Cell type and time point are not known. V and J are TRBV12-3 or TRBV12-4 and TRBJ1-6, with 7 nucleotides matching TRBD1. CDR3 amino acids: CASSFGDSPNSPLHF. The CDR3 nucleotides read TGTGCCAGCAGTTTCGGGGACAGTCCTAATTCACCCCTCCACTTT.